The next 27 T cell receptor beta chains were all read from a single sample in a study of blood T cell repertoires in COVID-19. This table comes from immunoSEQ multiplex PCR, and its TCRdb copy is limited to in-frame clones, with some not included. Here the sample spans roughly 260,000 clones, 82% being singletons. The sequenced sample was peripheral blood. The origin of the receptors is a woman older than 75 with active or convalescent COVID-19.

A note on this clone: Distinct nucleotide sequences in the sample also encode this CDR3. This chain uses TRBV5-1 with TRBJ2-2; D is perhaps TRBD1 (6 bases). The CDR3 spans 15 residues. Germline-derived CDR1 and CDR2 are SGHRS and YFSETQ. Trimming pared 1 base from V and 0 bases from J, leaving 7 bases between. The CDR3 nucleotides read TGCGCCAGCAGCTTGACAGGGACGAACACCGGGGAGCTGTTTTTT. Translating it yields CASSLTGTNTGELFF.

The chain carries TRBV4-1 and TRBJ1-5; D is unclear. This CDR3 comprises 17 residues. Looked up from germline, CDR1 is MGHRA and CDR2 is YSYEKL. Trimming removed 1 base at V and 3 bases at J, with 16 bases between. CDR3 in amino acids: CASSQAPLEGNNQPQHF. The CDR3 nucleotides read TGCGCCAGCAGCCAAGCCCCTTTGGAGGGAAACAATCAGCCCCAGCATTTT.

The chain combines TRBV5-1 with TRBJ1-4, with 7 bases fitting TRBD1. Germline values: CDR1 SGHRS, CDR2 YFSETQ. The CDR3 extends over 15 amino acids. Germline trimming cut 4 bases from V and 5 bases from J; bases unmatched to any gene: 8. The CDR3 is CASSLKDRINEKLFF. CDR3 nucleotides: TGCGCCAGCAGCCTGAAGGACAGGATCAATGAAAAACTGTTTTTT.

The gene calls are TRBV28 and TRBJ1-2; TRBD1 aligns across 9 bases. V dropped 7 bases and J dropped 4; count of bases not matched to a gene: 4. The CDR3 loop spans 13 amino acids. Germline values: CDR1 MDHEN, CDR2 SYDVKM. Here the CDR3 reads CASIGQGTYGYTF. Here the CDR3 DNA reads TGTGCCAGCATTGGACAGGGGACCTATGGCTACACCTTC.

This clone showed up just once. The rearrangement joins TRBV9 to TRBJ2-5, with D possibly being TRBD2 (6 bases). CDR1 SGDLS and CDR2 YYNGEE come from the germline V gene. Trimming cost V 3 bases and J 5 bases, with 17 bases left between them. The CDR3 runs to 15 residues. For the CDR3, the DNA is TGTGCCAGCAGCGAGAGTACGGCGGGGCGCGAGACCCAGTACTTC. This gives the protein CASSESTAGRETQYF.

The V gene is TRBV5-6, the J gene TRBJ1-5; D may be TRBD1 (6 bases). With 4 bases removed from V and 0 bases from J, the gap between germline ends came to 14 bases. The germline gives CDR1 SGHDT, CDR2 YYEEEE. The CDR3 spans 16 residues. The CDR3 region is CASSIGTKNSNQPQHF. DNA for the CDR3: TGTGCCAGCAGCATCGGGACAAAGAATAGCAATCAGCCCCAGCATTTT.

The chain uses TRBV11-2 and TRBJ2-1, with D possibly matching TRBD2 (5 bases). This CDR3 is 14 amino acids long. The V gene lost 5 bases and the J gene lost 12 bases, with 20 bases spanning the gap. Per germline, CDR1 SGHAT and CDR2 FQNNGV. CDR3 residues: CASSPRVDAGVQFF. Written as DNA, the CDR3 is TGTGCCAGCAGCCCGCGGGTCGATGCGGGCGTGCAGTTCTTC.

The genes are TRBV7-2 and TRBJ2-2; possibly TRBD1 for D (5 bases). Trimming stripped 2 bases from V and 4 bases from J, with 8 bases between. This CDR3 has 14 residues. CDR1 is SGHTA, CDR2 FQGNSA, per germline. CDR3 residues: CASSLRGGTGELFF. The CDR3 DNA follows: TGTGCCAGCAGCTTAAGGGGCGGCACCGGGGAGCTGTTTTTT.

CDR3 sequence: CASAASGPTDTQYF. DNA for the CDR3: TGCGCCAGCGCCGCTAGCGGCCCCACAGATACGCAGTATTTT. The V call is TRBV5-1, the J call TRBJ2-3; TRBD2 matches 7 bases. Germline values: CDR1 SGHRS, CDR2 YFSETQ. The V and J ends lost 7 bases and 2 bases, in that order; junction bases with no gene match: 7. CDR3 length: 14 residues.

The chain combines TRBV24-1 with TRBJ1-2, with D possibly being TRBD1 (6 bases). The V gene's germline CDR1 is KGHDR and CDR2 SFDVKD. The CDR3 sequence is 14 residues long. V was trimmed by 4 bases and J by 3 bases, leaving 11 bases between them. The chain's CDR3 is CATSESRGHYGYTF. As DNA, the CDR3 is TGTGCCACCAGTGAGTCCAGGGGTCACTATGGCTACACCTTC.

The gene calls are TRBV6-5 and TRBJ2-7, with D unresolved. The V gene's germline CDR1 is MNHEY and CDR2 SVGAGI. The CDR3 sequence is 13 residues long. V lost 7 bases and J lost 1, with 11 bases in between. The CDR3: CASTGLRSYEQYF. CDR3 nucleotides: TGTGCCAGCACAGGTCTCCGGTCCTACGAGCAGTACTTC.

The chain carries TRBV19 and TRBJ2-7; 7 bases are shared with TRBD2. V trimming: 5 bases; J trimming: 6 bases; junction bases outside the gene matches: 13. Germline CDR1 and CDR2: LNHDA and SQIVND (reference sequence). The CDR3 covers 15 residues. The CDR3 loop is CASSPNREVEGEQYF. CDR3 bases: TGTGCCAGTAGTCCCAACCGGGAGGTTGAGGGCGAGCAGTACTTC.

The V gene is TRBV13, the J gene TRBJ2-3; 10 bases fit TRBD2. This CDR3 region has 17 residues. Germline V gene sequence: CDR1 PRHDT, CDR2 FYEKMQ (reference sequence). The V and J ends lost 4 bases and 2 bases, in that order; junction bases with no gene match: 9. The CDR3 DNA follows: TGTGCCAGCAGCTCCCACTATAGCGGGGGGCCCACAGATACGCAGTATTTT. Translation gives CASSSHYSGGPTDTQYF.

CDR3 nucleotides: TGTGCCAGCAGGCCAGGGCCAAGTTCACCCCTCCACTTT. Amino acid sequence: CASRPGPSSPLHF. This sequence joins TRBV28 and TRBJ1-6, with a tentative D call TRBD1 (5 bases). Germline V gene data show CDR1 as MDHEN and CDR2 as SYDVKM. The CDR3 spans 13 residues. V gave up 6 bases and J gave up 9 bases, with 12 bases separating them. The variable domain in full, with the rest retrieved from reference TRBV28 and TRBJ1-6, is DVKVTQSSRYLVKRTGEKVFLECVQDMDHENMFWYRQDPGLGLRLIYFSYDVKMKEKGDIPEGYSVSREKKERFSLILESASTNQTSMYLCASRPGPSSPLHFGNGTRLTVT.

V usage is TRBV25-1 and J usage is TRBJ2-2, with D possibly being TRBD2 (6 bases). Trimming pared 6 bases from V and 7 bases from J, leaving 21 bases between. The CDR3 consists of 16 residues. Germline CDR1 and CDR2: MGHDK and SYGVNS. The CDR3 here is CASRSPGASGGGELFF. The CDR3 DNA follows: TGTGCCAGCAGAAGTCCGGGAGCTTCTGGTGGCGGGGAGCTGTTTTTT.

This chain connects TRBV24-1 to TRBJ1-5; no definite D call. Germline CDR1 KGHDR, CDR2 SFDVKD. V dropped 4 bases and J dropped 8 bases, with 14 bases sitting between them. The CDR3 has 14 residues. CDR3 nucleotide sequence: TGTGCCACCAGTGAGGCGGGTCGTCTGGAGCCCCAGCATTTT. Translation gives CATSEAGRLEPQHF.

This chain joins TRBV11-2 and TRBJ1-1; D gene uncertain. With 0 bases removed from V and 3 bases from J, the gap between germline ends came to 5 bases. This CDR3 has 13 amino acids. Germline V gene sequence: CDR1 SGHAT, CDR2 FQNNGV. The CDR3 spells CASSLDLYTEAFF. The CDR3, as DNA: TGTGCCAGCAGCTTAGATCTCTACACTGAAGCTTTCTTT. The complete variable domain, with remaining parts taken from reference TRBV11-2 and TRBJ1-1, reads EAGVAQSPRYKIIEKRQSVAFWCNPISGHATLYWYQQILGQGPKLLIQFQNNGVVDDSQLPKDRFSAERLKGVDSTLKIQPAKLEDSAVYLCASSLDLYTEAFFGQGTRLTVV.

This clone came up a few times. The chain links TRBV18 to TRBJ1-1; maybe TRBD1 (6 bases). Germline CDR1 is KGHSH and CDR2 is LQKENI. The V gene lost 5 bases and the J gene lost 4 bases, with 17 bases spanning the gap. The CDR3 is 15 residues long. CDR3 protein: CASSSPTGRGTEAFF. As DNA, the CDR3 is TGTGCCAGCTCATCCCCAACAGGGAGGGGCACTGAAGCTTTCTTT.

This clone was found a few times. The V call is TRBV29-1, the J call TRBJ1-2, with 9 bases identical to TRBD1. V shed 7 bases and J 7 bases; nucleotides not matched to a gene: 10. The germline CDR1 and CDR2 sequences are SQVTM and ANQGSEA. CDR3 length: 13 amino acids. The CDR3 loop reads CSGTRQGGFGYTF. The DNA of the CDR3 is TGCAGCGGTACCCGACAGGGGGGTTTTGGCTACACCTTC.

Note on this clone: The same CDR3 can be traced to other DNA sequences in this sample. CDR3 residues: CASRLAHSRDRNSPLHF. In DNA form, the CDR3 reads TGTGCAAGCCGCTTAGCGCATTCCAGGGACAGAAATTCACCCCTCCACTTT. The chain employs TRBV12-2 and TRBJ1-6; the table's D call of TRBD1 was not tested on the DNA. TRBV12-2 is tagged as a pseudogene. The CDR3 length is 17 residues.

The V call is TRBV5-1, the J call TRBJ2-5, with 11 bases that match TRBD2. Germline CDR1 SGHRS, CDR2 YFSETQ. Trimming at V came to 1 base and at J to 5 bases, leaving 4 bases not matched to a gene. The CDR3 covers 15 residues. For the CDR3, the DNA is TGCGCCAGCAGCTTGATCGGGACTAGCGGTGAGACCCAGTACTTC. Amino acids: CASSLIGTSGETQYF.

This clone was seen a few times. The chain joins TRBV2 to TRBJ2-7, with no clear D. V lost 4 bases and J lost 3, with 4 bases in between. Germline CDR1 is SNHLY and CDR2 is FYNNEI. The CDR3 is 11 amino acids. CDR3 residues: CASSALYEQYF. CDR3 nucleotides: TGTGCCAGCAGTGCCCTCTACGAGCAGTACTTC.

This clone was detected ten times or more. The rearrangement joins TRBV5-1 to TRBJ1-5; D perhaps matches TRBD1 (5 bases). This CDR3 is built from 15 residues. V lost 4 bases to trimming and J lost 6 bases, with 17 bases between them. Germline CDR1 reads SGHRS; CDR2 reads YFSETQ. The CDR3 loop reads CASSPTGMGGQPQHF. CDR3 in DNA: TGCGCCAGCAGCCCGACGGGGATGGGGGGTCAGCCCCAGCATTTT.

This clone was detected only once. The junction departs from germline at one end; a sequencing error may be responsible. This chain uses TRBV24-1 with TRBJ2-7; 8 nucleotides agree with TRBD1. Germline-derived CDR1 and CDR2 are KGHDR and SFDVKD. This CDR3 spans 16 amino acids. The CDR3 protein is CATSDSIGQGMYEQYF. CDR3 nucleotides: TGTGCCACCAGCGATTCTATAGGACAGGGAATGTACGAGCAGTACTTC.

CDR3 DNA: TGTGCCAGTAGTGCAGGGTACTCCAATCAGCCCCAGCATTTT. Translation: CASSAGYSNQPQHF. This sequence joins TRBV19 and TRBJ1-5, with a weak D call TRBD1 (5 bases). Trimming removed 5 bases at V and 3 bases at J, with 11 bases between. The CDR3 contains 14 residues. Germline V gene sequence: CDR1 LNHDA, CDR2 SQIVND (reference sequence). The whole variable domain, remainder taken from reference TRBV19 and TRBJ1-5, is DGGITQSPKYLFRKEGQNVTLSCEQNLNHDAMYWYRQDPGQGLRLIYYSQIVNDFQKGDIAEGYSVSREKKESFPLTVTSAQKNPTAFYLCASSAGYSNQPQHFGDGTRLSIL.

The chain has TRBV5-1 and TRBJ2-4, with D hard to call. Germline V gene data show CDR1 as SGHRS and CDR2 as YFSETQ. Trimming pared 1 base from V and 0 bases from J, leaving 5 bases between. The CDR3 has 14 amino acids. CDR3 protein: CASSLSLAKNIQYF. The DNA of the CDR3 is TGCGCCAGCAGCTTGTCCCTAGCCAAAAACATTCAGTACTTC.

The chain recombines TRBV5-1 with TRBJ2-5; D is uncertain. The CDR3 totals 14 residues. The germline V gene has CDR1 SGHRS and CDR2 YFSETQ. With 4 bases removed from V and 5 bases from J, the gap between germline ends came to 15 bases. The CDR3 here is CASSQSTQRETQYF. DNA for the CDR3: TGCGCCAGCAGCCAATCAACGCAGAGGGAGACCCAGTACTTC.